This paragraph reports one T cell receptor beta chain. The table came from immunoSEQ multiplex PCR; TCRdb's copy has only in-frame clones and leaves some out. The repertoire holds about 350,000 clones, with about 90% as singletons. This CDR3 has 13 amino acids. V was pared by 3 bases and J by 6 bases, with 11 bases between. Germline CDR1 LNHNV, CDR2 YYDKDF (reference sequence). These data come from a study of blood T cell repertoires in COVID-19. This sequence originates from a woman in her twenties or thirties who had recovered from COVID-19. The chain employs TRBV15 and TRBJ2-5; D is possibly TRBD2 (5 bases). Sequences were obtained from PBMCs or T cells enriched from blood (not recorded which). The CDR3, as DNA: TGTGCCACCAGCAGGGGGAGTGAAAAGACCCAGTACTTC. This sequence encodes CATSRGSEKTQYF.